The clone carrying this TCR beta chain was detected only a few times. No antigen is known for it. Germline lookup yields CDR1 SGHRS and CDR2 YFSETQ. This CDR3 contains 14 residues. V lost 5 bases and J lost 4, with 15 bases in between. This sample stems from a study of T-cell memory formation after mild COVID-19. General study points: Contracting CD4+ clones sat mainly in CM and EM; CD8+ in EMRA.

Via MiXCR, TCRdb re-called the 5' RACE reads, giving one row per CDR3 protein. The table has just under 350,000 distinct CDR3 sequences, 10% to 15% seen once. The sequence was obtained from a man aged 18 to 30 who had mild COVID-19 (a few samples of this study predate the infection). Cell type and time point are not known. V gene TRBV5-1 combines with J gene TRBJ1-2; D unresolved. The sample comprised PBMCs or a T cell subset sorted from them (not recorded which). CDR3 DNA sequence: TGCGCCAGCAGGCGGACCTACTGGGGCTATGGCTACACCTTC. This gives the protein CASRRTYWGYGYTF.